One and the same sample provided the 7 T cell receptor beta chains below, sequenced in a study of shared clonotypes between healthy human individuals. Naive CD8 cells lacked CD45RO, underwent positive selection for CCR7 and left out terminally differentiated effector memory CD45RA+ cells. TCRdb keeps only in-frame clones here, not all; method: immunoSEQ multiplex PCR. This sample carries roughly 2.1 million clones, about 92% of them seen once, and the ten largest clones take 1.5% to 2%. The specimen was naive CD8+ T cells from PBMCs. Every receptor here comes from a man between 18 and 35 years old in good health. Some clones in this sample may be carry-over from other donors' samples.

The chain uses TRBV5-1 and TRBJ2-2, with D perhaps matching TRBD1 or TRBD2 (5 bases each). This CDR3 region has 15 residues. Germline CDR1 is SGHRS and CDR2 is YFSETQ. V was cut by 0 bases and J by 7 bases, with 13 bases left in between. The CDR3: CASSLGGPTRGELFF. The CDR3 DNA reads TGCGCCAGCAGCTTGGGGGGACCTACCCGCGGGGAGCTGTTTTTT.

This clone has only one observation. The V call is TRBV7-9, the J call TRBJ1-4; D is ambiguous. This CDR3 comprises 15 residues. From germline, CDR1 is SEHNR and CDR2 FQNEAQ (reference sequence). V lost 1 base, J lost 1 base, and 7 bases lay in between. CDR3 sequence (DNA): TGTGCCAGCAGCTTAGGTGGAAGAACTAATGAAAAACTGTTTTTT. This sequence encodes CASSLGGRTNEKLFF.

The genes are TRBV5-4 and TRBJ2-2; a possible D gene is TRBD1 (6 bases). CDR3 length: 14 amino acids. Per the germline V gene, CDR1 is SGHNT and CDR2 is YYREEE (reference sequence). The V end was cut by 2 bases, the J end by 5 bases, with 10 bases between. CDR3 coding DNA: TGTGCCAGCAGCTTTATGGGGGCGACCGGGGAGCTGTTTTTT. Translated: CASSFMGATGELFF.

The chain employs TRBV27 and TRBJ2-1; TRBD1 matches 8 bases. Germline values: CDR1 MNHEY, CDR2 SMNVEV (reference sequence). The V and J ends lost 4 bases and 6 bases, in that order; junction bases with no gene match: 8. CDR3 length equals 15 residues. This chain's CDR3 is CASSSPGQGFNEQFF. The DNA for the CDR3 is TGTGCCAGCAGTTCCCCCGGACAGGGTTTCAATGAGCAGTTCTTC.

The chain carries TRBV4-1 and TRBJ1-5, with D possibly TRBD1 on 6 matching bases. The CDR3 extends over 16 amino acids. Germline V CDR1 and CDR2: MGHRA, YSYEKL. Trimming removed 1 base from V and 7 bases from J, with 17 bases in between. The CDR3 protein is CASSQVGGAGGQPQHF. CDR3 nucleotide sequence: TGCGCCAGCAGCCAAGTTGGGGGGGCAGGCGGACAGCCCCAGCATTTT.

The chain links TRBV19 to TRBJ2-7, with 8 bases aligning to TRBD1. The trim removed 1 base at V and 3 bases at J, leaving 2 bases unmatched. The CDR3 extends over 14 amino acids. Germline V gives CDR1 LNHDA, CDR2 SQIVND (reference sequence). CDR3 loop: CASSIGTGFYEQYF. In DNA, the CDR3 is TGTGCCAGTAGTATAGGGACAGGGTTCTACGAGCAGTACTTC.

This chain uses TRBV7-6 with TRBJ2-7; D possibly corresponds to TRBD1 (6 bases). The CDR3 length is 13 residues. Trimming took 6 bases from V and 5 from J, leaving 14 bases between them. CDR1 is SGHVS, CDR2 FNYEAQ, per germline. DNA of the CDR3: TGTGCCAGCAGTACAGACAGGTCCCACGAGCAGTACTTC. The encoded protein is CASSTDRSHEQYF.